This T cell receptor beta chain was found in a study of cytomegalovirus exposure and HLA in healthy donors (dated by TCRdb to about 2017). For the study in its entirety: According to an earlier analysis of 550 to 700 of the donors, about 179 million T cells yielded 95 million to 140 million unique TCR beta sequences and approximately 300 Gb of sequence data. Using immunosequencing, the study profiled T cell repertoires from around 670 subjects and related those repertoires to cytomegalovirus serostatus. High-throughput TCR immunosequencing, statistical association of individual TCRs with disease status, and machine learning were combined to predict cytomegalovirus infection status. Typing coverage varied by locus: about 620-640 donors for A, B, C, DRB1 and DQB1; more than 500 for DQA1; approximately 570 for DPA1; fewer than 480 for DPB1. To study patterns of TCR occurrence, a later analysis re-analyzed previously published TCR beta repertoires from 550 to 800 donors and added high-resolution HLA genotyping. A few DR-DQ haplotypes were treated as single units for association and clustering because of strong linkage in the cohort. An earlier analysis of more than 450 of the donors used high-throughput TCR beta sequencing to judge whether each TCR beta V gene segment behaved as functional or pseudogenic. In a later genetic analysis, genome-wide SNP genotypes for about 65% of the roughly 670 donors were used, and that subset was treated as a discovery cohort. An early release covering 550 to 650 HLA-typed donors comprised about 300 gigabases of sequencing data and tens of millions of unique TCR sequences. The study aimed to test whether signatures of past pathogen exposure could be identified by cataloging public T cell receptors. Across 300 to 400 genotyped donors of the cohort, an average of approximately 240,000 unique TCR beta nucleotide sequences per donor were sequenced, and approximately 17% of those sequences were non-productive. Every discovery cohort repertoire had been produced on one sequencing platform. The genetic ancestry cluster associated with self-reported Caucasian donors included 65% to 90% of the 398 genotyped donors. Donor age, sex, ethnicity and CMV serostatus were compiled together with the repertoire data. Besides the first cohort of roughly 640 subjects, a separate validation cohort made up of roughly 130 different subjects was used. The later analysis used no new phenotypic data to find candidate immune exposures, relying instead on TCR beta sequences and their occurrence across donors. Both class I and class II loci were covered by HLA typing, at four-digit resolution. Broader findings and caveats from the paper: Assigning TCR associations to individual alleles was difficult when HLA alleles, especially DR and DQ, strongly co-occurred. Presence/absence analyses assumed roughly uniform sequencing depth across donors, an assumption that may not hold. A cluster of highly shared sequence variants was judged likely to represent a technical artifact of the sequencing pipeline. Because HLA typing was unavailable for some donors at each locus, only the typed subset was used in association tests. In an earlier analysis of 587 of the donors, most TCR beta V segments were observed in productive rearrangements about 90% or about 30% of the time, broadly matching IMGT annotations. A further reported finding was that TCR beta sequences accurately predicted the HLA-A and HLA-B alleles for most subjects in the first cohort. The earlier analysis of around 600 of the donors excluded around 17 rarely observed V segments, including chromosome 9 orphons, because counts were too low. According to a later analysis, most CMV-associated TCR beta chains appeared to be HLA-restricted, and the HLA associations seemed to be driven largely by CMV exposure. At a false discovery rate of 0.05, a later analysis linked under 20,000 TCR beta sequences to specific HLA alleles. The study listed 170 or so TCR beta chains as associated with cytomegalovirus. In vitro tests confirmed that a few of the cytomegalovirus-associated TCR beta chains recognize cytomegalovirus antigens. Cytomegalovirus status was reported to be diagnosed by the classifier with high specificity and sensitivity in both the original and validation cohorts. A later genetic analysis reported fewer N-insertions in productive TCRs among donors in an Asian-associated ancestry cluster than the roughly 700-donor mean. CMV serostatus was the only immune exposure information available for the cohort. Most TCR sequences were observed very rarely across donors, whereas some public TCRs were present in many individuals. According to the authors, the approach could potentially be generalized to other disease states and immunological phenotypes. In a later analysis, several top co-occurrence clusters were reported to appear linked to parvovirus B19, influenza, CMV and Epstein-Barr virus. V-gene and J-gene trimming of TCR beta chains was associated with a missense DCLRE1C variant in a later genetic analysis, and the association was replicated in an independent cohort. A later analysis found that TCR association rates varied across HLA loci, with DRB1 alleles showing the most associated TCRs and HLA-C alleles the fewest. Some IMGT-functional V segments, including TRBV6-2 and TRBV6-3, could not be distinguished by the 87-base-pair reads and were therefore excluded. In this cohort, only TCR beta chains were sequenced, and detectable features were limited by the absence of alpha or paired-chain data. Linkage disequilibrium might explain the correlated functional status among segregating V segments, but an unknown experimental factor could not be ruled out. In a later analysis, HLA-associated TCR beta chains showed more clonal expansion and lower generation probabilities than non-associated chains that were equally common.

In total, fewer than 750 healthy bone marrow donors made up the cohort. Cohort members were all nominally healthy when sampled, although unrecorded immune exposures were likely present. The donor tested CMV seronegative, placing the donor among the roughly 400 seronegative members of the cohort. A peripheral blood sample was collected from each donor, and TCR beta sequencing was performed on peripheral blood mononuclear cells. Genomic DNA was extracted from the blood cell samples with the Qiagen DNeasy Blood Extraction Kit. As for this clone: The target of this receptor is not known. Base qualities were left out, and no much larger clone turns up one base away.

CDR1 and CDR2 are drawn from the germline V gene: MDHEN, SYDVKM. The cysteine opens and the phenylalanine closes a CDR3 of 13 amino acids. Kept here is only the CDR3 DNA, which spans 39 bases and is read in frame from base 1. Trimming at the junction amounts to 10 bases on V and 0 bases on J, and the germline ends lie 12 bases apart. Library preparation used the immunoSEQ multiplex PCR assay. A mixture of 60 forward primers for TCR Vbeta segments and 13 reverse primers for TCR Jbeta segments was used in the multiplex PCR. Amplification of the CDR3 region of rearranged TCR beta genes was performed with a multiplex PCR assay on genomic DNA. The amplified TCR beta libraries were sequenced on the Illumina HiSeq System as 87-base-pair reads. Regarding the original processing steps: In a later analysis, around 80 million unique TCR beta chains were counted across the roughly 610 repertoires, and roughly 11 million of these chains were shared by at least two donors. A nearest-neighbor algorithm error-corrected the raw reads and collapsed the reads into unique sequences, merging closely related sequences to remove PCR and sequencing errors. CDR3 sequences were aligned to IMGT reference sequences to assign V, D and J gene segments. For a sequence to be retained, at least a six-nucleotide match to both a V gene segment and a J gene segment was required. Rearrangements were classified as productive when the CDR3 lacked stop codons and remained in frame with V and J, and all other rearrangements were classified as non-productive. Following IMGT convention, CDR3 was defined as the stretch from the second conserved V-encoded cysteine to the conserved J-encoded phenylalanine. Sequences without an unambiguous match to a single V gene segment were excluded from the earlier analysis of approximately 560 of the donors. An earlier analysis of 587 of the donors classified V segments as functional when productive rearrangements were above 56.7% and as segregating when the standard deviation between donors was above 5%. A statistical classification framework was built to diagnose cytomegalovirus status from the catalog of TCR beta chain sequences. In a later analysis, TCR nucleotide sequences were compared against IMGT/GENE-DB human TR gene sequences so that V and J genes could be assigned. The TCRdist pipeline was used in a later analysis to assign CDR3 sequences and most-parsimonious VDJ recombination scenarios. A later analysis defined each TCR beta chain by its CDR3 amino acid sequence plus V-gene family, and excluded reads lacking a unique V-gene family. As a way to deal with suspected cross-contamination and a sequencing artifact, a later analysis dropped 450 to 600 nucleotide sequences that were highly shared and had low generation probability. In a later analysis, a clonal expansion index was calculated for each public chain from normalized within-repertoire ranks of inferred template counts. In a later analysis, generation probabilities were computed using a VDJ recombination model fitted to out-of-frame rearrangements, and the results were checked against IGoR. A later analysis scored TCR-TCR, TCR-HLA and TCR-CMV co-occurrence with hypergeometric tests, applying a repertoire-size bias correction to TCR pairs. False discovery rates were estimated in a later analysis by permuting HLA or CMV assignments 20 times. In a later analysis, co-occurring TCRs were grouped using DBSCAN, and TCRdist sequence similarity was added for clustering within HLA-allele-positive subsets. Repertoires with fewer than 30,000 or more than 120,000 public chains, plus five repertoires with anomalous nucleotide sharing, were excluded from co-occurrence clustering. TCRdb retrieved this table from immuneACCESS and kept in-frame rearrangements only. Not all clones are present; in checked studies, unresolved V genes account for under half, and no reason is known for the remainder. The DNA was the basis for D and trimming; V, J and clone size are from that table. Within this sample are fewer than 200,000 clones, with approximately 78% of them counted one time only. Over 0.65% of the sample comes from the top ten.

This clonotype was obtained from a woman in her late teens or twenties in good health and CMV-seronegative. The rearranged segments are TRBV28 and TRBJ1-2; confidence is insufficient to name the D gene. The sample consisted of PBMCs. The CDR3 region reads CATGKIANYGYTF. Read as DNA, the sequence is TGTGCCACCGGTAAAATAGCTAACTATGGCTACACCTTC.